These T cell receptor beta chains were read from a single sample in a study of cytomegalovirus exposure and HLA in healthy donors. Profiled with immunoSEQ multiplex PCR; TCRdb holds only in-frame clones, not every one. The repertoire holds about 150,000 clones, with 70% to 80% as singletons. Sequenced sample: PBMCs. These receptor sequences come from a man aged 30 to 45 in good health and CMV-seropositive. CDR3s include the opening cysteine and the closing phenylalanine or tryptophan. A D gene is named only where the DNA matches it firmly. A row's size may be missing; if present it is once, few, many or a size class.

>TRBJ2-7|TRBD2|once|14|TRBV13
TGTGCCAGCAGCTTAGCGGGAGGGCCCTTCGAGCAGTACTTC
CASSLAGGPFEQYF
>TRBJ1-4|-|-|12|TRBV6-1
TGTGCCAGCAGTACAGGTAGTGAAAAACTGTTTTTT
CASSTGSEKLFF
>TRBJ2-1|-|-|16|TRBV28
TGTGCCAGCAGTTTATCGGGAGACCGAGGGGTTTATGAGCAGTTCTTC
CASSLSGDRGVYEQFF
>TRBJ2-1|-|-|14|TRBV5-1
TGCGCCAGCAGCTTGGGGCCTTCCTACAATGAGCAGTTCTTC
CASSLGPSYNEQFF
>TRBJ1-6|-|-|15|TRBV5-1
TGCGCCAGCAGCTTGGCCTCGGGAAGAGGATCACCCCTCCACTTT
CASSLASGRGSPLHF
>TRBJ2-7|TRBD2|-|15|TRBV18
TGTGCCAGCTCACCAATGACTAGCGGTTTTTACGAGCAGTACTTC
CASSPMTSGFYEQYF
>TRBJ1-2|TRBD1|-|16|TRBV15
TGTGCCACCAGCAGAGATCGTTGGCAGGGGGTGAGTGGCTACACCTTC
CATSRDRWQGVSGYTF
>TRBJ2-7|-|-|15|TRBV18
TGTGCCAGCTCAAGGGAGCGGGTTAGTACCTACGAGCAGTACTTC
CASSRERVSTYEQYF
>TRBJ2-7|-|-|11|TRBV5-6
TGTGCCAGCAGCTTGGGGAGTCAGCAGTACTTC
CASSLGSQQYF
>TRBJ1-2|-|-|15|TRBV13
TGTGCCAGCATCCAACCAACCGGGACTGAGTATGGCTACACCTTC
CASIQPTGTEYGYTF
>TRBJ1-3|TRBD1|once|16|TRBV5-1
TGCGCCAGCAGCTTACAGGGGGCACGCTCTGGAAACACCATATATTTT
CASSLQGARSGNTIYF
>TRBJ2-3|-|-|14|TRBV6-1
TGTGCCAGCAGCCCGGAGACTAGCACAGATACGCAGTATTTT
CASSPETSTDTQYF
>TRBJ1-2|-|-|13|TRBV5-6
TGTGCCAGCAGCTTGTTAGCGGGGGATGGCTACACCTTC
CASSLLAGDGYTF
>TRBJ2-7|TRBD1|-|14|TRBV7-2
TGTGCCAGCAGCTTAGGTGGACAGGGCTACGAGCAGTACTTC
CASSLGGQGYEQYF
>TRBJ2-7|-|-|13|TRBV7-2
TGTGCCAGCAGCCCTGAGACAATCTACGAGCAGTACTTC
CASSPETIYEQYF
>TRBJ1-1|-|-|15|TRBV2
TGTGCCAGCAGTGATCGGGGGGGGATCAACACTGAAGCTTTCTTT
CASSDRGGINTEAFF
>TRBJ2-7|TRBD1|-|14|TRBV27
TGTGCCAGCAGTTACAGGGGGAAGTTCCACGAGCAGTACTTC
CASSYRGKFHEQYF
>TRBJ1-2|-|few|15|TRBV4-2
TGTGCCAGCAGCCTAGGCGCGAGCGCTGGGTATGGCTACACCTTC
CASSLGASAGYGYTF
>TRBJ1-5|TRBD1|-|15|TRBV19
TGTGCCAGTACCTTCGGACAGGGGTCTTTCGGGTCCCAGCATTTT
CASTFGQGSFGSQHF
>TRBJ2-3|-|-|16|TRBV10-1
TGCGCCAGCAGTGAGCAGGCTGCCTTTGGCACAGATACGCAGTATTTT
CASSEQAAFGTDTQYF
>TRBJ2-7|-|-|10|TRBV2
TGTGCCAGCAAGGGGTGGGGGCAGTACTTC
CASKGWGQYF
>TRBJ2-2|-|-|16|TRBV5-1
TGCGCCAGCAGCTTGGCCGGAGGGTATGACACCGGGGAGCTGTTTTTT
CASSLAGGYDTGELFF
>TRBJ2-1|-|-|14|TRBV19
TGTGCCAGCAGACTCGCCGACTCCTACAATGAGCAGTTCTTC
CASRLADSYNEQFF
>TRBJ1-3|-|-|11|TRBV30
TGTGCCTGGAGCCAGGGAAACACCATATATTTT
CAWSQGNTIYF
>TRBJ2-3|-|-|15|TRBV15
TGTGCCACCAGCAGAGATATGGGTCGGGGGTCCAGGCAGTATTTT
CATSRDMGRGSRQYF
>TRBJ2-3|-|-|17|TRBV28
TGTGCCAGCAGTTTGGGGTTGAACGGGGTAGTCACAGATACGCAGTATTTT
CASSLGLNGVVTDTQYF
>TRBJ2-7|-|few|14|TRBV28
TGTGCCAGCAGCCCCTCCGCCCCGGCGGGCGAGCAGTACTTC
CASSPSAPAGEQYF
>TRBJ2-5|TRBD2|-|14|TRBV19
TGTGCCAGTAGAGCCCAGCGGGGTGGGGAGACCCAGTACTTC
CASRAQRGGETQYF
>TRBJ2-2|-|-|17|TRBV10-1
TGCGCCAGCAGGTGTCGACTCAGGGTGAGGTACACCGGGGAGCTGTTTTTT
CASRCRLRVRYTGELFF
>TRBJ1-6|-|-|14|TRBV10-3
TGTGCCATCAGCGGAACAGAAAATAATTCACCCCTCCACTTT
CAISGTENNSPLHF
>TRBJ2-5|-|-|17|TRBV7-8
TGTGCCAGCAGCTTAGGGGTCACGAGGAAGCCTAAAGAGACCCAGTACTTC
CASSLGVTRKPKETQYF
>TRBJ1-5|-|once|15|TRBV18
TGTGCCAGCTCACCCCGGCGGGACCGAGCATTGCCCCAGCATTTT
CASSPRRDRALPQHF
>TRBJ2-3|-|-|15|TRBV7-9
TGTGCCAGCAGACCACTAGGGCGCGTCACAGATACGCAGTATTTT
CASRPLGRVTDTQYF